The present entry profiles one T cell receptor beta chain with its context. Sequencing used immunoSEQ multiplex PCR; TCRdb keeps in-frame clones, though not all of them. The sample records tens of thousands of clones, 80% being singletons. The entry originates in a study of OX40 agonist ivuxolimab in advanced cancers. Looked up from germline, CDR1 is MNHEY and CDR2 is SMNVEV (reference sequence). V lost 6 bases, J lost 4 bases, and 12 bases lay in between. CDR3 size: 13 residues. The chain joins TRBV27 to TRBJ1-1, with unresolved D. This material consisted of CD4+ or CD8+ T cells sorted from blood, taken in a trial of the OX40 agonist ivuxolimab. The source is an adult with an advanced solid tumor such as melanoma, head and neck, liver or kidney cancer. The CDR3 nucleotides are TGTGCCAGCAGCCCCTCATCGGGCACTGAAGCTTTCTTT. Its protein product is CASSPSSGTEAFF.